Shown below are 29 T cell receptor beta chains from a single sample sequenced in a study of a mutant IDH1 vaccine in newly diagnosed glioma. TCRdb's copy holds only in-frame clones and misses some; the assay was immunoSEQ multiplex PCR. The sample holds over 40,000 clones, 81% seen once. Their antigens are not known. Described time point: week 35, safety follow-up. Vaccine doses each comprised 300 ug of mutant IDH1 20-mer peptide, with topical imiquimod. Sequenced here: PBMCs, sampled from a glioma patient whose treatment included an IDH1 peptide vaccine. These receptors came from a woman in her forties with glioma. Some clones in this sample may be carry-over from other donors' samples.

This chain uses TRBV9 with TRBJ2-7; D perhaps matches TRBD1 (6 bases). Trimming took 4 bases from V and 5 from J, leaving 16 bases between them. Germline V gene lookup returns CDR1 SGDLS and CDR2 YYNGEE. This CDR3 comprises 14 residues. DNA of the CDR3: TGTGCCAGCAGCACAACAGGGTCGGGAAACGAGCAGTACTTC. It specifies CASSTTGSGNEQYF. Combining the CDR3 with reference TRBV9 and TRBJ2-7 gives the whole variable domain DSGVTQTPKHLITATGQRVTLRCSPRSGDLSVYWYQQSLDQGLQFLIQYYNGEERAKGNILERFSAQQFPDLHSELNLSSLELGDSALYFCASSTTGSGNEQYFGPGTRLTVT.

The chain couples TRBV6-5 to TRBJ2-3; 7 nucleotides line up with TRBD1. Unmatched junction bases numbered 5, after V lost 6 bases and J lost 2 bases. Germline assignment: CDR1 MNHEY and CDR2 SVGAGI. The CDR3 is made up of 14 amino acids. The CDR3 bases are TGTGCCAGCAGCGCCGGACAGGCCACAGATACGCAGTATTTT. This sequence encodes CASSAGQATDTQYF.

This clone occurred once. This sequence joins TRBV4-1 and TRBJ2-3; D could derive from TRBD1 or TRBD2 (6 bases each). CDR1 MGHRA and CDR2 YSYEKL come from the germline V gene. The CDR3 covers 16 residues. V was shortened by 1 base and J by 8 bases, with 19 bases between the two germline ends. The CDR3 sequence: CASSQVLGGGTGTQYF. The CDR3 DNA follows: TGCGCCAGCAGCCAAGTTCTCGGGGGCGGCACGGGTACGCAGTATTTT.

The V call is TRBV15, the J call TRBJ2-7, with a possible D match to TRBD2 (5 bases). Trimming removed 0 bases at V and 3 bases at J, with 15 bases between. Germline values: CDR1 LNHNV, CDR2 YYDKDF (reference sequence). The CDR3 contains 16 residues. The CDR3 spells CATSRDGVEGIYEQYF. DNA of the CDR3: TGTGCCACCAGCAGAGATGGGGTCGAGGGCATCTACGAGCAGTACTTC.

The chain uses TRBV6-4 and TRBJ2-1, with D perhaps matching TRBD2 (5 bases). This CDR3 spans 15 amino acids. Trimming stripped 3 bases from V and 3 bases from J, with 12 bases between. CDR1 and CDR2 from the germline V gene are MRHNA and SNTAGT. This chain's CDR3 is CASSEGTGNYNEQFF. Written as DNA, the CDR3 is TGTGCCAGCAGTGAAGGTACGGGGAACTACAATGAGCAGTTCTTC.

V usage is TRBV7-9 and J usage is TRBJ2-7; D is ambiguous. V dropped 5 bases and J dropped 9 bases, with 14 bases sitting between them. The CDR3 length is 12 residues. Germline assignment: CDR1 SEHNR and CDR2 FQNEAQ (reference sequence). The CDR3 nucleotides read TGTGCCAGCAGCCCGAGCAGCAGTGGGCAGTACTTC. Its translation: CASSPSSSGQYF. Filled out from reference TRBV7-9 and TRBJ2-7, the complete variable domain reads DTGVSQNPRHKITKRGQNVTFRCDPISEHNRLYWYRQTLGQGPEFLTYFQNEAQLEKSRLLSDRFSAERPKGSFSTLEIQRTEQGDSAMYLCASSPSSSGQYFGPGTRLTVT.

The rearrangement joins TRBV7-9 to TRBJ1-1; no clear D gene. The germline CDR1 and CDR2 sequences are SEHNR and FQNEAQ (reference sequence). The V end lost 5 bases, the J end lost 3 bases, and 4 bases lay between the germline ends. This CDR3 comprises 11 residues. As DNA, the CDR3 is TGTGCCAGCAGCCTTTACACTGAAGCTTTCTTT. The encoded protein is CASSLYTEAFF. Complete variable domain (other parts from reference TRBV7-9 and TRBJ1-1): DTGVSQNPRHKITKRGQNVTFRCDPISEHNRLYWYRQTLGQGPEFLTYFQNEAQLEKSRLLSDRFSAERPKGSFSTLEIQRTEQGDSAMYLCASSLYTEAFFGQGTRLTVV.

This clone was seen a few times. The chain recombines TRBV19 with TRBJ1-1; TRBD1 matches 8 bases. CDR3 length: 15 residues. Germline V lookup: CDR1 LNHDA, CDR2 SQIVND (reference sequence). The V gene end was trimmed by 1 base and the J gene end by 4 bases; junction bases not matched to a gene: 5. The CDR3 DNA sequence: TGTGCCAGTAGTATAGTTGGACAGGGTTTCACTGAAGCTTTCTTT. Amino acids: CASSIVGQGFTEAFF.

The V gene is TRBV10-3, the J gene TRBJ2-7; unclear D gene. CDR3 size: 13 residues. Trimming stripped 4 bases from V and 6 bases from J, with 13 bases between. The germline gives CDR1 ENHRY, CDR2 SYGVKD. This chain's CDR3 is CAISGSIHLEQYF. The CDR3 bases are TGTGCCATCAGTGGTAGTATACACCTCGAGCAGTACTTC.

The chain couples TRBV19 to TRBJ1-1; tentatively, D is TRBD1 (6 bases). V was clipped by 5 bases and J by 2 bases, with 9 bases between them. Germline CDR1 is LNHDA and CDR2 is SQIVND (reference sequence). CDR3 length: 13 amino acids. CDR3 protein: CASSGTRNTEAFF. The CDR3 bases are TGTGCCAGTAGTGGGACACGCAACACTGAAGCTTTCTTT.

This rearrangement joins TRBV7-9 to TRBJ1-2; possibly TRBD1 for D (5 bases). Trimming pared 5 bases from V and 8 bases from J, leaving 18 bases between. CDR1 is SEHNR, CDR2 FQNEAQ, per germline (reference sequence). The CDR3 length is 14 residues. The CDR3 sequence: CASSLPPRGRGYTF. For the CDR3, the DNA is TGTGCCAGCAGCCTCCCACCCCGGGGGAGGGGCTACACCTTC.

This chain links TRBV7-9 with TRBJ2-4, with 8 bases matching TRBD2. The trim removed 2 bases at V and 8 bases at J, leaving 11 bases unmatched. The CDR3 has 16 amino acids. Looked up from germline, CDR1 is SEHNR and CDR2 is FQNEAQ (reference sequence). DNA for the CDR3: TGTGCCAGCAGCTTACTCCTACGGGAGGGCCGAGACATTCAGTACTTC. This gives the protein CASSLLLREGRDIQYF.

This chain joins TRBV21-1 and TRBJ2-2; TRBD2 reflects the table's D call only, with no check against the DNA. TRBV21-1 is deemed a pseudogene. This CDR3 has 22 residues. CDR3 protein: CASSPSKETSGTDAPLFEELFF. In DNA, the CDR3 is TGTGCCAGCAGCCCTTCTAAAGAAACTAGCGGGACCGACGCTCCTCTTTTTGAGGAGCTGTTTTTT.

A single count supports this clone. This chain uses TRBV7-9 with TRBJ1-1; the D gene is possibly TRBD1 (5 bases). This CDR3 spans 17 amino acids. Germline V lookup: CDR1 SEHNR, CDR2 FQNEAQ (reference sequence). V was pared by 0 bases and J by 6 bases, with 20 bases between. CDR3 sequence reads: CASSLAGPAGGPAEAFF. DNA for the CDR3: TGTGCCAGCAGCTTAGCGGGGCCCGCGGGAGGTCCCGCTGAAGCTTTCTTT.

This clone came up a few times. The V call is TRBV9, the J call TRBJ2-2, with D perhaps assigned TRBD1 or TRBD2 (6 bases each). Per the germline V gene, CDR1 is SGDLS and CDR2 is YYNGEE. This CDR3 has 14 amino acids. V was cut by 0 bases and J by 5 bases, with 8 bases left in between. The CDR3 protein is CASSVEGGTGELFF. The DNA of the CDR3 is TGTGCCAGCAGCGTAGAAGGGGGGACCGGGGAGCTGTTTTTT.

V and J are TRBV6-5 and TRBJ2-3, with 10 bases identical to TRBD2. The CDR3 totals 16 residues. Losses at the gene ends were 0 bases for V and 6 bases for J; bases not matched to a gene: 6. Germline CDR1 and CDR2: MNHEY and SVGAGI. In nucleotides, the CDR3 is TGTGCCAGCAGTTACTCGAGGCAACTAGCGGGGGATACGCAGTATTTT. Translation gives CASSYSRQLAGDTQYF.

This chain uses TRBV7-2 with TRBJ1-1; the D is unclear. CDR1 and CDR2 from the germline V gene are SGHTA and FQGNSA. V lost 0 bases to trimming and J lost 0 bases, with 8 bases between them. The CDR3 sequence is 15 residues long. The CDR3 is CASSLALGMNTEAFF. CDR3 nucleotides: TGTGCCAGCAGCTTAGCTCTGGGTATGAACACTGAAGCTTTCTTT.

The chain uses TRBV7-9 and TRBJ2-7, with D maybe TRBD1 (6 bases). The CDR3 has 16 amino acids. V dropped 6 bases and J dropped 4 bases, with 22 bases sitting between them. CDR1 is SEHNR and CDR2 is FQNEAQ in the germline V gene (reference sequence). The CDR3 loop is CASSGFGGPTVYEQYF. CDR3 coding DNA: TGTGCCAGCAGTGGATTTGGGGGCCCTACCGTTTACGAGCAGTACTTC.

This chain joins TRBV20-1 and TRBJ2-7, with D perhaps being TRBD1 or TRBD2 (5 bases each). Between the trimmed V and J ends, which lost 5 bases and 6 bases, there was a span of 11 bases. The germline gives CDR1 DFQATT, CDR2 SNEGSKA (reference sequence). The CDR3 sequence is 11 residues long. The CDR3, as DNA: TGCAGTGCTGAGAGGGGCAGCGAGCAGTACTTC. This sequence encodes CSAERGSEQYF.

The chain combines TRBV5-1 with TRBJ2-5, with D tentatively TRBD2 (5 bases). This CDR3 has 15 amino acids. The germline CDR1 and CDR2 sequences are SGHRS and YFSETQ. Trimming removed 1 base from V and 5 bases from J, with 15 bases in between. The CDR3: CASSLWSATGETQYF. The DNA of the CDR3 is TGCGCCAGCAGCTTGTGGTCAGCCACGGGGGAGACCCAGTACTTC.

The J gene is TRBJ1-2, the V gene TRBV7-2; D is ambiguous. Trimming shortened V by 3 bases and J by 10 bases, and 12 bases separated the two germline ends. This CDR3 comprises 12 residues. Per the germline V gene, CDR1 is SGHTA and CDR2 is FQGNSA. CDR3 residues: CASSLLWDPYTF. DNA of the CDR3: TGTGCCAGCAGCTTGTTATGGGATCCCTACACCTTC.

CDR3 loop: CASSLDHGTGELFF. CDR3 in DNA: TGCGCCAGCAGCTTGGACCATGGGACCGGGGAGCTGTTTTTT. V gene TRBV5-1 combines with J gene TRBJ2-2; D not certain. The CDR3 runs 14 residues. V was pared by 0 bases and J by 5 bases, with 8 bases between. CDR1 and CDR2 from the germline V gene are SGHRS and YFSETQ.

The J gene is TRBJ2-5, the V gene TRBV23-1; no definite D call. TRBV23-1 belongs to the ORF category, with a function that is uncertain. V lost 6 bases and J 2 bases, leaving 16 bases between the germline ends. This CDR3 has 15 amino acids. CDR3 sequence: CASRRPRPPQETQYF. CDR3 bases: TGCGCCAGCAGGCGTCCCAGACCGCCGCAAGAGACCCAGTACTTC.

The gene calls are TRBV6-5 and TRBJ1-2, with D tentatively TRBD1 (5 bases). The V gene lost 5 bases and the J gene lost 5 bases, with 9 bases spanning the gap. This CDR3 is 12 amino acids long. Germline CDR1 reads MNHEY; CDR2 reads SVGAGI. This chain's CDR3 is CASSLKGYGYTF. DNA for the CDR3: TGTGCCAGCAGTCTTAAGGGGTATGGCTACACCTTC.

J is TRBJ2-7 and V is TRBV4-1; no firm D call. The CDR3 extends over 16 amino acids. Trimming pared 2 bases from V and 6 bases from J, leaving 20 bases between. Germline CDR1 reads MGHRA; CDR2 reads YSYEKL. In nucleotides, the CDR3 is TGCGCCAGCAGCCAATCCCTGATACAACGACGGCCCGAGCAGTACTTC. Translating it yields CASSQSLIQRRPEQYF.

This clone was seen only a few times. The V gene is TRBV11-2, the J gene TRBJ1-2, with a tentative D call TRBD1 (5 bases). Germline assignment: CDR1 SGHAT and CDR2 FQNNGV. Trimming stripped 1 base from V and 8 bases from J, with 20 bases between. CDR3 length: 16 amino acids. CDR3 in DNA: TGTGCCAGCAGCTTAGTCTTTAGGACACGGAGTGTCGGCTACACCTTC. Translated, it gives CASSLVFRTRSVGYTF.

The V gene is TRBV27, the J gene TRBJ2-3, with a tentative D call TRBD2 (5 bases). The germline V gene has CDR1 MNHEY and CDR2 SMNVEV (reference sequence). The CDR3 is 14 amino acids. V lost 9 bases and J 4 bases, leaving 17 bases between the germline ends. CDR3 coding DNA: TGTGCCAGTAAACCTACGGGGAGTCCAGATACGCAGTATTTT. The encoded protein is CASKPTGSPDTQYF.

V usage is TRBV4-3 and J usage is TRBJ2-3; D might be TRBD1 or TRBD2, each matching 5 bases. Germline CDR1 and CDR2: LGHNA and YSLEER. The CDR3 is 15 amino acids. The V end lost 4 bases, the J end lost 3 bases, and 14 bases lay between the germline ends. CDR3 in DNA: TGCGCCAGCAGCCGGGACCTCCATAAGACAGATACGCAGTATTTT. This gives the protein CASSRDLHKTDTQYF.

The gene calls are TRBV19 and TRBJ1-5; 10 bases are a match to TRBD1. The V and J ends lost 6 bases and 5 bases, in that order; junction bases with no gene match: 10. This CDR3 comprises 16 residues. Germline V gives CDR1 LNHDA, CDR2 SQIVND (reference sequence). The CDR3 region is CASSHLGTGEYQPQHF. The DNA for the CDR3 is TGTGCCAGTAGCCACCTAGGGACAGGGGAATATCAGCCCCAGCATTTT.